Sequencing of this T cell receptor beta chain was carried out in a study of blood T cell repertoires in COVID-19 (dated by TCRdb to the early 2020s). Turning to the overall study: The collaborator samples originated in the United States, Italy and Spain and spanned the acute and convalescent phases of COVID-19. Where HLA class I and class II types were available, the types were taken from metadata supplied by the sample provider, not from assay-based typing. The material from the prospective study consisted of cDNA or gDNA derived from T cells, B-cell-depleted T cells, or PBMCs. Samples were obtained from the ongoing ImmuneRACE study (first 160 participants) and from 950 to 1,500 subjects provided by 6 global collaborators. A de-identified subject ID, COVID-19 status, age in years and sex were almost always included in the sample metadata. The repertoires were made available in a free public database intended to serve as a resource for research on the immune response to SARS-CoV-2. Subjects who had been exposed to COVID-19, were actively infected with it, or had recovered from it provided the deeply sampled blood TCRbeta repertoires that made up the dataset.

As to this clone: Its specific antigen is unknown. Base qualities are missing; no much larger clone stands one base away.

The CDR3 goes from the cysteine to the phenylalanine over 13 residues. CDR3 DNA is the only sequence kept; it has 39 bases, read in frame from the first base. CDR1 KGHDR and CDR2 SFDVKD are derived from the germline V gene. Trimming costs V 6 bases and J 10 bases, and their ends lie 15 bases apart. Whole blood was collected in K2EDTA tubes by collaborating institutions according to the institutions' own protocols. For TCRbeta analysis, collaborator samples were shipped as frozen whole blood, as isolated PBMCs, or as DNA extracted from either sample type. TCRbeta CDR3 regions were amplified from genomic DNA using the immunoSEQ Assay, a bias-controlled multiplex PCR. Turning to the authors' computational methods: The number of nucleated cells in each sample was estimated from the amplification of reference gene primers within the assay. To quantify the absolute abundance of each unique TCRbeta CDR3 rearrangement, sequence reads were collapsed and filtered. For each sample, productive Simpson clonality was calculated as the square root of Simpson's diversity index over productive rearrangements. The clones in this table, taken by TCRdb from immuneACCESS, are in-frame only. Not every clone is retained; where verified, under half of the shortfall comes from an unresolved V gene, and the cause of the rest is unknown. D and trimming were read from the DNA, whereas the V and J calls and clone size are those reported in that table. Recorded for this sample are some 190,000 clones; 70% to 90% of them occurred a single time. Around 9.9% of the sample lies in the top ten.

Summary of the overall study and its limitations: Clinical and demographic metadata were provided uncurated, with the amount varying by source and participant.

Recombination joined TRBV24-1 with TRBJ2-1, with no confidently assigned D gene. Material for sequencing was peripheral blood. The origin of this receptor is a human donor with active or convalescent COVID-19. The donor label of this sample is uncertain. The CDR3 has the sequence CATSQRSRREQFF. The nucleotide sequence reads TGTGCCACCAGTCAAAGGTCCCGGCGGGAGCAGTTCTTC.